This entry is about one T cell receptor (beta chain). Investigators reverse transcribed all isolated RNA, so they sequenced expressed TCRB transcripts. Samples of naive, central memory and regulatory T cells yielded a mean of approximately 3.7 million reads. Measured with immunoSEQ multiplex PCR; TCRdb has only the in-frame clones, and not every one. The sample yields about 140,000 clones, 9.7% seen once. This record belongs to a study of beta chain features in type 1 diabetes. CDR3 length: 16 residues. V lost 5 bases to trimming and J lost 2 bases; unmatched junction nucleotides: 11. Germline V CDR1 and CDR2: MRHNA, SNTAGT.

The sequenced sample consisted of central memory CD4+ T cells from blood. The source is a woman in her thirties or forties in good health. This chain joins TRBV6-4 and TRBJ2-5, with 7 bases identical to TRBD1. The CDR3 sequence: CASSQFYRGRQETQYF. The CDR3 DNA reads as TGTGCCAGCAGTCAGTTCTACAGGGGTCGTCAAGAGACCCAGTACTTC.